These 9 T cell receptor beta chains share one sample of origin, sequenced in a study of cytomegalovirus exposure and HLA in healthy donors. PCR used 60 Vbeta primers and 13 Jbeta primers. The data were produced by immunoSEQ multiplex PCR, yet TCRdb's version contains in-frame clones alone and is incomplete. The sample lists 140,000 to 150,000 clones, about 81% occurring once. Sequenced material: PBMCs. Every receptor here comes from a man younger than 45 in good health and CMV-seronegative.

This clone occurred once. The chain joins TRBV19 to TRBJ1-1; the match to TRBD1 covers 9 bases. Trimming removed 4 bases from V and 11 bases from J; junction bases left unmatched: 14. The CDR3 runs 15 residues. Germline loops: CDR1 LNHDA, CDR2 SQIVND (reference sequence). The CDR3 sequence: CASSTRDRDSPAAFF. CDR3 nucleotides: TGTGCCAGTAGTACCCGGGACAGGGATTCTCCAGCGGCTTTCTTT.

This sequence joins TRBV28 and TRBJ2-3; D is perhaps TRBD2 (7 bases). The CDR3 sequence is 12 residues long. CDR1 MDHEN and CDR2 SYDVKM come from the germline V gene. Trimming cost V 6 bases and J 6 bases, with 10 bases left between them. The DNA of the CDR3 is TGTGCCAGCAGGGAGGGGGGGGATACGCAGTATTTT. Its translation is CASREGGDTQYF.

This clone has just a few counts. The chain joins TRBV6-6 to TRBJ1-2, with unresolved D. The germline CDR1 and CDR2 sequences are MNHNY and SVGAGI (reference sequence). The CDR3 is made up of 11 amino acids. The germline V and J ends were trimmed by 4 bases and 4 bases, with 4 bases remaining between them. The CDR3 spells CASSSLYGYTF. CDR3 nucleotide sequence: TGTGCCAGCAGTTCCCTCTATGGCTACACCTTC.

The genes are TRBV7-8 and TRBJ1-4; a possible D gene is TRBD1 (5 bases). The CDR3 sequence is 14 residues long. V was shortened by 6 bases and J by 8 bases, with 16 bases between the two germline ends. CDR1 and CDR2 from the germline V gene are SGHVS and FQNEAQ. The CDR3 spells CASRSGRVGEKLFF. Written as DNA, the CDR3 is TGTGCCAGCAGATCCGGCAGGGTTGGCGAAAAACTGTTTTTT.

This clone was counted between two and nine times. The V call is TRBV27, the J call TRBJ1-1, with a possible D match to TRBD1 (5 bases). The germline V and J ends were trimmed by 5 bases and 1 base, with 14 bases remaining between them. Germline V gene lookup returns CDR1 MNHEY and CDR2 SMNVEV (reference sequence). The CDR3 totals 15 residues. This CDR3 is CASSPAGLTNTEAFF. CDR3 sequence (DNA): TGTGCCAGCAGTCCCGCGGGACTTACGAACACTGAAGCTTTCTTT.

V is TRBV27 and J is TRBJ1-5, with 8 bases aligning to TRBD1. The junction had 4 bases not matched to a gene; V was cut back by 5 bases and J by 4 bases. Per germline, CDR1 MNHEY and CDR2 SMNVEV (reference sequence). This CDR3 spans 14 amino acids. The CDR3 DNA sequence: TGTGCCAGCAGTCAACGGGACAGGAATCAGCCCCAGCATTTT. This encodes CASSQRDRNQPQHF.

The chain has TRBV18 and TRBJ1-5; D not resolved. CDR1 is KGHSH and CDR2 is LQKENI in the germline V gene. V gave up 4 bases and J gave up 5 bases, with 9 bases separating them. This CDR3 has 13 amino acids. As DNA, the CDR3 is TGTGCCAGCTCACAAGGGAGCGATCAGCCCCAGCATTTT. Protein: CASSQGSDQPQHF.

This clone was seen a few times. The gene calls are TRBV11-3 and TRBJ2-7; 7 bases map to TRBD1. J lost 2 bases, V lost 7 bases, and 11 bases had no gene match. The CDR3 length is 15 residues. Germline lookup yields CDR1 SGHNT and CDR2 YENEEA. CDR3 nucleotides: TGTGCCAGCACCCAGGATCGGGACAGCCCCTACGAGCAGTACTTC. It is translated as CASTQDRDSPYEQYF.

The rearrangement uses TRBV5-1 and TRBJ1-5, with unresolved D. CDR3 length: 14 residues. V lost 3 bases, J lost 3 bases, and 10 bases lay in between. The germline V gene encodes CDR1 SGHRS and CDR2 YFSETQ. The CDR3 DNA is TGCGCCAGCAGCTCCGGACTGAACAATCAGCCCCAGCATTTT. Translating it yields CASSSGLNNQPQHF. The full variable domain, in which reference TRBV5-1 and TRBJ1-5 provide the parts outside the CDR3, is KAGVTQTPRYLIKTRGQQVTLSCSPISGHRSVSWYQQTPGQGLQFLFEYFSETQRNKGNFPGRFSGRQFSNSRSEMNVSTLELGDSALYLCASSSGLNNQPQHFGDGTRLSIL.